Listed below are T cell receptor beta chains from one sample, sequenced in a study of blood T cell repertoires in COVID-19. Sequenced by immunoSEQ multiplex PCR; TCRdb stores in-frame clones only, minus some. The sample lists approximately 200,000 clones, almost 90% occurring once. Sequencing used peripheral blood. The receptors were gathered from a young man with active or convalescent COVID-19. The CDR3 runs from the conserved cysteine through the conserved F or W. D genes are given only for firm matches. Not every row has a clone size; where given, it reads once, few, many or a size class.

V gene	clone size	J gene	D gene	CDR3 protein	CDR3 DNA
TRBV4-2	NA	TRBJ1-5	NA	CASSPSQSSNQPQHF	TGTGCCAGCAGCCCCTCACAATCTAGCAATCAGCCCCAGCATTTT
TRBV5-4	NA	TRBJ2-1	TRBD2	CASSSRVGLDRNEQFF	TGTGCCAGCAGTTCGCGTGTAGGACTAGATCGTAATGAGCAGTTCTTC
TRBV7-9	NA	TRBJ1-1	NA	CASSLSGGTEAFF	TGTGCCAGCAGCTTATCCGGTGGCACTGAAGCTTTCTTT
TRBV29-1	NA	TRBJ1-1	NA	CSARPVEAFF	TGCAGCGCCCGCCCGGTTGAGGCTTTCTTT
TRBV7-2	NA	TRBJ1-1	NA	CASSRTPNTEAFF	TGTGCCAGCAGCCGCACACCGAACACTGAAGCTTTCTTT
TRBV12-5	NA	TRBJ1-2	NA	CASGLYRTQANYGYTF	TGTGCTAGTGGTTTATACCGGACACAAGCTAACTATGGCTACACCTTC
TRBV29-1	NA	TRBJ1-2	NA	CSAHDRSGGGYTF	TGCAGCGCCCATGACAGGTCTGGTGGGGGCTACACCTTC
TRBV7-2	NA	TRBJ1-1	NA	CASRLYRTVNTEAFF	TGTGCCAGCAGGCTTTACAGGACGGTGAACACTGAAGCTTTCTTT
TRBV19	few	TRBJ1-2	NA	CASSRPDRDTAVGYTF	TGTGCCAGTAGTAGACCCGACCGGGACACCGCGGTGGGCTACACCTTC
TRBV30	NA	TRBJ1-4	TRBD1	CAWSKQGATNEKLFF	TGTGCCTGGAGTAAACAGGGGGCAACTAATGAAAAACTGTTTTTT
TRBV5-8	NA	TRBJ1-2	NA	CASSLFQGGNYGYTF	TGTGCCAGCAGCTTGTTCCAGGGAGGGAACTATGGCTACACCTTC
TRBV9	NA	TRBJ1-2	NA	CASSPAGGSNYGYTF	TGTGCCAGCAGCCCTGCGGGGGGGTCCAACTATGGCTACACCTTC
TRBV19	NA	TRBJ1-5	NA	CASSLAHLESQPQHF	TGTGCCAGTAGTTTAGCCCACCTGGAGAGTCAGCCCCAGCATTTT
TRBV18	NA	TRBJ2-5	TRBD1	CASSPPVGTGVYQETQYF	TGTGCCAGCTCACCACCGGTCGGGACAGGGGTTTACCAAGAGACCCAGTACTTC
TRBV7-3	NA	TRBJ1-6	TRBD1	CASSLTGGDSPLHF	TGTGCCAGCAGCTTAACAGGGGGCGATTCACCCCTCCACTTT
TRBV7-9	NA	TRBJ1-5	NA	CASTEAAGNQPQHF	TGTGCCAGCACCGAGGCGGCGGGCAATCAGCCCCAGCATTTT
TRBV20-1	NA	TRBJ2-3	NA	CSASVPGLGTDTQYF	TGCAGTGCTAGTGTACCGGGACTCGGCACAGATACGCAGTATTTT
TRBV9	many	TRBJ1-1	NA	CASSVAPDSKTEAFF	TGTGCCAGCAGCGTAGCTCCGGACAGTAAGACTGAAGCTTTCTTT
TRBV24-1	once	TRBJ2-1	TRBD2	CATSDSHGARASGGGRVNEQFF	TGTGCCACCAGTGATTCCCACGGAGCTAGAGCTAGCGGGGGGGGTAGGGTCAATGAGCAGTTCTTC
TRBV7-9	NA	TRBJ2-3	TRBD2	CASSRRGASTDTQYF	TGTGCCAGCAGCCGGCGGGGGGCAAGCACAGATACGCAGTATTTT
TRBV3-1/TRBV3-2	NA	TRBJ1-2	NA	CASSQEGGYGYTF	TGTGCCAGCAGCCAAGAAGGGGGCTATGGCTACACCTTC
TRBV7-8	NA	TRBJ1-5	TRBD1	CASSLAWTGVGSNQPQHF	TGTGCCAGCAGCTTAGCCTGGACAGGGGTGGGTAGCAATCAGCCCCAGCATTTT
TRBV7-9	few	TRBJ1-4	NA	CASSLDRFNEKLFF	TGTGCCAGCAGCCTGGACAGATTTAATGAAAAACTGTTTTTT
TRBV27	NA	TRBJ2-1	TRBD2	CASSPHRSTSGRFYEQFF	TGTGCCAGCAGTCCACATCGCTCGACTAGCGGGAGGTTCTATGAGCAGTTCTTC
TRBV4-3	NA	TRBJ2-7	TRBD2	CASSQGGRNYEQYF	TGCGCCAGCAGCCAGGGCGGGAGAAACTACGAGCAGTACTTC
TRBV11-2	NA	TRBJ2-1	NA	CASSFGSSLDEQFF	TGTGCCAGCAGCTTTGGTAGCTCGCTGGATGAGCAGTTCTTC
TRBV2	NA	TRBJ2-1	TRBD2	CASRGLAEYNEQFF	TGTGCCAGCAGAGGACTAGCGGAGTACAATGAGCAGTTCTTC
TRBV6-5	NA	TRBJ2-5	NA	CASSTPTGLKTQYF	TGTGCCAGCAGTACCCCGACAGGATTGAAGACCCAGTACTTC
TRBV2	NA	TRBJ2-3	TRBD2	CASRTSGSTDTQYF	TGTGCCAGCAGGACTAGCGGGAGCACAGATACGCAGTATTTT
TRBV4-3	NA	TRBJ1-2	TRBD1	CASSQDRGNYGYTF	TGCGCCAGCAGCCAAGACAGGGGGAACTATGGCTACACCTTC
TRBV27	NA	TRBJ2-1	TRBD2	CASTPGTSGVGNEQFF	TGTGCCTCCACGCCCGGGACTAGCGGGGTTGGCAATGAGCAGTTCTTC
TRBV5-1	NA	TRBJ2-7	TRBD1	CASRPNRGFPYEQYF	TGCGCCAGCAGACCAAACAGGGGATTCCCCTACGAGCAGTACTTC
TRBV7-3	NA	TRBJ2-7	NA	CASSFDRSSYEQYF	TGTGCCAGCAGCTTTGACAGGAGCTCCTACGAGCAGTACTTC
TRBV11-2	NA	TRBJ1-1	NA	CASSLNLDGGEAFF	TGTGCCAGCAGTTTAAACCTCGACGGGGGTGAAGCTTTCTTT
TRBV19	NA	TRBJ2-2	TRBD2	CASYSGRSTGELFF	TGTGCCAGCTATAGCGGGAGATCCACCGGGGAGCTGTTTTTT
TRBV28	NA	TRBJ2-1	TRBD2	CASSFSGSLYEQFF	TGTGCCAGCAGTTTTAGCGGGAGTCTCTATGAGCAGTTCTTC
TRBV10-3	NA	TRBJ2-2	TRBD2	CAAGGSGELFF	TGTGCCGCGGGGGGGTCCGGGGAGCTGTTTTTT
TRBV15	NA	TRBJ2-7	TRBD1	CATTTGGPPYEQYF	TGTGCCACCACGACAGGGGGTCCTCCCTACGAGCAGTACTTC
TRBV19	NA	TRBJ1-2	TRBD1	CASSIASDRGDGYTF	TGTGCCAGTAGTATTGCTTCGGACAGGGGAGATGGCTACACCTTC
TRBV18	NA	TRBJ1-6	NA	CASSPSDSRALHF	TGTGCCAGCTCACCTTCGGACAGCAGGGCCCTCCACTTT
TRBV7-2	NA	TRBJ2-5	TRBD1	CASSLGTGGYQETQYF	TGTGCCAGCAGCTTAGGGACAGGGGGCTACCAAGAGACCCAGTACTTC
TRBV9	NA	TRBJ2-1	NA	CASSSKGQDYNEQFF	TGTGCCAGCAGCTCGAAGGGGCAGGACTACAATGAGCAGTTCTTC
TRBV1	NA	TRBJ1-1	NA	CTSSRHAGQGTPLVYTEAFF	TGCACCAGCAGCCGACATGCTGGACAGGGAACCCCGCTGGTTTACACTGAAGCTTTCTTT
TRBV5-1	NA	TRBJ2-7	TRBD1	CASSWDSTYEQYF	TGCGCCAGCAGCTGGGACAGTACCTACGAGCAGTACTTC
TRBV27	NA	TRBJ1-2	NA	CASSSHHQGPRGYTF	TGTGCCAGCAGTTCGCATCATCAGGGTCCCCGGGGCTACACCTTC
TRBV2	NA	TRBJ2-2	NA	CASSLGNTGELFF	TGTGCCAGCAGTCTAGGTAACACCGGGGAGCTGTTTTTT
TRBV7-2	NA	TRBJ2-1	NA	CASSLSRSQGEQFF	TGTGCCAGCAGCTTATCCAGGTCGCAGGGTGAGCAGTTCTTC
TRBV5-1	NA	TRBJ2-1	NA	CASSLGLVPSYNEQFF	TGCGCCAGCAGCTTGGGACTGGTCCCCTCCTACAATGAGCAGTTCTTC
TRBV3-1/TRBV3-2	once	TRBJ2-5	TRBD2	CASSPGGQETQYF	TGTGCCAGCAGCCCGGGGGGGCAGGAGACCCAGTACTTC
TRBV5-1	NA	TRBJ2-6	NA	CASSLDPGGANVLTF	TGCGCCAGCAGCTTGGACCCGGGGGGGGCCAACGTCCTGACTTTC
TRBV5-1	once	TRBJ2-7	NA	CASSGAGTFGEQYF	TGCGCCAGCAGCGGGGCGGGGACCTTCGGCGAGCAGTACTTC